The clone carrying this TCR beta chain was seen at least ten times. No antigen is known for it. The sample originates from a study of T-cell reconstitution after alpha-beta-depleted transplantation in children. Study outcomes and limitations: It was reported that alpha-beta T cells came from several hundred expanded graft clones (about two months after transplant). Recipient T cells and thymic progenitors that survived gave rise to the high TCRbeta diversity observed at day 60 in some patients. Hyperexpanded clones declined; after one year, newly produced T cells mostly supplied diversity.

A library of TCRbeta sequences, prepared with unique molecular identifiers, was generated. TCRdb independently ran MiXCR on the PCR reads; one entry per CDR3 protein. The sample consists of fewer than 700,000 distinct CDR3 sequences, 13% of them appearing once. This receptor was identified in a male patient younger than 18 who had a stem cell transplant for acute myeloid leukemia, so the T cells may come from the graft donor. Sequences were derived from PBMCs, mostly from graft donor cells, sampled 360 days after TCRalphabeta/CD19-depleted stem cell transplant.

In DNA, the CDR3 is TGTGCCAGCAGTTCAGGGGGGTTTACTGGGGCCAACGTCCTGACTTTC. This codes for CASSSGGFTGANVLTF. The chain joins TRBV28 to TRBJ2-6; D may be TRBD1 (7 bases). CDR1 is MDHEN and CDR2 is SYDVKM in the germline V gene. Between the trimmed V and J ends, which lost 4 bases and 2 bases, there was a span of 12 bases. This CDR3 spans 16 amino acids.